Shown below are 7 T cell receptor beta chains from a single sample sequenced in a study of blood T cells in healthy people across ages. PCR was performed a second time for roughly 6 to 12 cycles using a sample-barcoded 5' primer and a J-beta primer mix. TCRdb re-analysed the 5' RACE reads in MiXCR, keeping a single row per CDR3 protein. This sample has around 900,000 distinct CDR3 sequences, with roughly half found just once. Sequenced sample: blood. Receptors originate from a woman in her fifties or sixties in good health.

This clonotype appeared a few times. The genes are TRBV29-1 and TRBJ2-1; 8 nucleotides align to TRBD2. Germline V gives CDR1 SQVTM, CDR2 ANQGSEA. The CDR3 sequence is 14 residues long. V was clipped by 4 bases and J by 9 bases; unmatched bases: 11. The CDR3, as DNA: TGCAGCGTTGTCCAAGCGGGAGTACTCGGTGAGCAGTTCTTC. Translated, it gives CSVVQAGVLGEQFF.

This clonotype was counted a few times. The CDR3 DNA follows: TGTGCCAGCAGTTTTGCCCCATGGCTTGGGGGAAGCACAGATACGCAGTATTTT. Protein: CASSFAPWLGGSTDTQYF. The chain recombines TRBV28 with TRBJ2-3; D assignment may be TRBD1 or TRBD2 (5 bases each). Germline-derived CDR1 and CDR2 are MDHEN and SYDVKM. The CDR3 sequence is 18 residues long. V gave up 3 bases and J gave up 0 bases, with 19 bases separating them.

This sequence joins TRBV2 and TRBJ1-4, with D hard to call. This CDR3 has 13 residues. Germline assignment: CDR1 SNHLY and CDR2 FYNNEI. The ends were cut back, 6 bases at V and 8 bases at J, with 13 bases in the middle. CDR3 residues: CASRKRRAEKLFF. The CDR3 DNA follows: TGTGCCAGCAGGAAGAGAAGGGCGGAAAAACTGTTTTTT.

The chain uses TRBV29-1 and TRBJ2-7; 8 bases map to TRBD2. The V gene's germline CDR1 is SQVTM and CDR2 ANQGSEA. The CDR3 totals 14 residues. The trim removed 4 bases at V and 7 bases at J, leaving 12 bases unmatched. DNA of the CDR3: TGCAGCGTTGGCGCTAGCGGGTTTATAAATGAGCAGTACTTC. This sequence encodes CSVGASGFINEQYF.

Turning to this clonotype: One end of the junction does not line up with germline, which may come from a read error. V and J are TRBV6-4 and TRBJ2-1; the match to TRBD2 covers 7 bases. Germline CDR1 is MRHNA and CDR2 is SNTAGT. This CDR3 is built from 15 residues. The CDR3 loop reads CAGSRGGSDYNEQFF. In DNA form, the CDR3 reads TGTGCCGGCAGCCGAGGCGGGAGCGATTACAATGAGCAGTTCTTC.

This rearrangement joins TRBV29-1 to TRBJ1-2, with a weak D call TRBD1 (5 bases). The CDR3 runs 11 residues. With 7 bases removed from V and 4 bases from J, the gap between germline ends came to 10 bases. Germline V gene lookup returns CDR1 SQVTM and CDR2 ANQGSEA. The CDR3 sequence is CSGPDSYGYTF. The DNA for the CDR3 is TGCAGCGGTCCCGACAGCTATGGCTACACCTTC.

The chain is built from TRBV10-3 and TRBJ2-5; 11 nucleotides line up with TRBD2. Near its end, the DNA agrees better with TRBJ2-7, so the J call may be wrong. Germline values: CDR1 ENHRY, CDR2 SYGVKD. CDR3 size: 18 residues. The CDR3 DNA reads as TGTGCCACCAGGACAACTAACCTAGCGGGAGGCCTCTTCTACGAGCAGTACTTC. Its protein product is CATRTTNLAGGLFYEQYF.